The 17 T cell receptor beta chains in this list originate from one sample, sequenced in a study of blood T cells in healthy people across ages. Through a sample-barcoded 5' primer and a J-beta primer mix, a second PCR was run for roughly 6 to 11 cycles. MiXCR, applied by TCRdb to the 5' RACE reads, yields one record per CDR3 protein. The table shows 380,000 or so distinct CDR3 sequences, with roughly half occurring only once. Sequencing used blood. These receptors all come from a man in his sixties in good health.

This clonotype was seen only a few times. V and J are TRBV7-2 and TRBJ2-3; the match to TRBD2 covers 9 bases. J was trimmed by 3 bases and V by 0 bases; bases with no gene match: 7. This CDR3 is built from 17 residues. Germline V lookup: CDR1 SGHTA, CDR2 FQGNSA. DNA for the CDR3: TGTGCCAGCAGCTTAGCCCCGGGACTAGCCGGGACAGATACGCAGTATTTT. It translates to CASSLAPGLAGTDTQYF.

This clonotype occurred a few times. The V and J genes are TRBV20-1 and TRBJ1-4, with D maybe TRBD1 (6 bases). The ends were cut back, 8 bases at V and 4 bases at J, with 17 bases in the middle. The length of the CDR3 is 14 residues. CDR1 is DFQATT and CDR2 is SNEGSKA in the germline V gene (reference sequence). The CDR3 protein is CSPKIGQLNEKLFF. The CDR3 DNA is TGCAGTCCTAAGATTGGACAGCTTAATGAAAAACTGTTTTTT.

This rearrangement joins TRBV20-1 to TRBJ2-4; D possibly matches TRBD1 or TRBD2 (6 bases each). The end of the DNA fits TRBJ2-7 better, so the J call may be wrong. Germline values: CDR1 DFQATT, CDR2 SNEGSKA (reference sequence). The CDR3 covers 14 residues. CDR3 DNA: TGCAGTGCTAGTTGGTTGGAGGGGGGCTACGAGCAGTACTTC. Protein product: CSASWLEGGYEQYF.

This clonotype was picked up a small number of times. The rearrangement joins TRBV4-3 to TRBJ2-1; 7 bases are a match to TRBD2. From germline, CDR1 is LGHNA and CDR2 YSLEER. Trimming at V came to 2 bases and at J to 7 bases, leaving 8 bases not matched to a gene. The CDR3 is made up of 15 amino acids. DNA for the CDR3: TGCGCCAGCAGCCAAAGCCTAGCGGAGGAAAATGAGCAGTTCTTC. It specifies CASSQSLAEENEQFF.

The chain carries TRBV7-2 and TRBJ2-7; tentative D call: TRBD1 (6 bases). In germline, CDR1 is SGHTA, CDR2 FQGNSA. Trimming cost V 2 bases and J 0 bases, with 11 bases left between them. This CDR3 is 15 amino acids long. The CDR3 sequence: CASSLFQGNSYEQYF. CDR3 DNA sequence: TGTGCCAGCAGCTTATTCCAGGGGAACTCCTACGAGCAGTACTTC.

Only one count was recorded for this clonotype. This chain connects TRBV7-3 to TRBJ2-4, with TRBD1 matching over 8 bases. The DNA end lines up better with TRBJ2-5; the J call may be wrong. Germline V lookup: CDR1 SGHTA, CDR2 FQGTGA. CDR3 length: 20 amino acids. The CDR3 loop reads CASLTRSMTGVWARQETQYF. The CDR3 nucleotides are TGTGCCAGCCTAACGCGGTCCATGACAGGGGTGTGGGCTCGGCAAGAGACCCAGTACTTC.

V gene TRBV12-3 or TRBV12-4 combines with J gene TRBJ2-1, with TRBD2 matching 9 bases. The J call may be faulty, since TRBJ2-7 better matches the DNA end. The length of the CDR3 is 18 residues. The CDR3 DNA is TGTGCCAGCAGTTGGGGTGGGGGGGCTAGCGGGAAGTTAAATGAGCAGTACTTC. Protein: CASSWGGGASGKLNEQYF.

This clonotype has a count of ten or more. This chain uses TRBV27 with TRBJ2-7; D uncertain. The length of the CDR3 is 15 residues. CDR1 is MNHEY, CDR2 SMNVEV, per germline (reference sequence). Trimming removed 5 bases from V and 4 bases from J, with 18 bases in between. The CDR3: CASSATTMSWYEQYF. The CDR3 region has the DNA TGTGCCAGCAGTGCGACCACTATGAGCTGGTACGAGCAGTACTTC.

The CDR3 region is CSARGPAGGYNEQYF. CDR3 coding DNA: TGCAGTGCTAGGGGACCAGCGGGGGGCTACAATGAGCAGTACTTC. The chain employs TRBV20-1 and TRBJ2-1, with 9 nucleotides matching TRBD2. The J call may be wrong; the DNA end is better matched by TRBJ2-7. The V gene's germline CDR1 is DFQATT and CDR2 SNEGSKA (reference sequence). The CDR3 consists of 15 residues.

The chain employs TRBV6-1 and TRBJ2-3; D perhaps matches TRBD1 (6 bases). The ends were cut back, 7 bases at V and 0 bases at J, with 11 bases in the middle. Per germline, CDR1 MNHNS and CDR2 SASEGT. The CDR3 runs 14 residues. The CDR3 sequence: CASTRTASTDTQYF. The CDR3 region has the DNA TGTGCCAGCACTCGGACAGCCAGCACAGATACGCAGTATTTT.

The CDR3 protein is CASSGTGGRETQYF. CDR3 nucleotide sequence: TGTGCCAGCAGTGGGACAGGGGGCCGGGAGACCCAGTACTTC. V and J are TRBV28 and TRBJ2-5, with 12 bases matching TRBD1. J lost 5 bases, V lost 5 bases, and 3 bases had no gene match. Germline values: CDR1 MDHEN, CDR2 SYDVKM. The CDR3 spans 14 residues.

The rearrangement links TRBV6-5 to TRBJ1-2, with no clear D. There are 16 residues in the CDR3. CDR1 is MNHEY and CDR2 is SVGAGI in the germline V gene. V lost 0 bases and J lost 0, with 11 bases in between. The CDR3 here is CASSYSFQVSNYGYTF. CDR3 coding DNA: TGTGCCAGCAGTTACTCGTTTCAGGTTTCTAACTATGGCTACACCTTC.

The chain is built from TRBV20-1 and TRBJ1-4; TRBD1 matches at 8 bases. Germline assignment: CDR1 DFQATT and CDR2 SNEGSKA (reference sequence). The CDR3 has 15 amino acids. Trimming at V came to 6 bases and at J to 3 bases, leaving 9 bases not matched to a gene. For the CDR3, the DNA is TGCAGTGCCCCGGACAGGGCTCGGTCTAATGAAAAACTGTTTTTT. Translated, it gives CSAPDRARSNEKLFF.

The chain couples TRBV5-1 to TRBJ2-7; TRBD1 matches 9 bases. CDR3 length equals 15 residues. Germline loops: CDR1 SGHRS, CDR2 YFSETQ. The V segment lost 3 bases and the J segment 3 bases; nucleotides outside the gene matches: 7. The CDR3 sequence: CASSSLGTGNYEQYF. CDR3 DNA sequence: TGCGCCAGCAGCTCCCTTGGGACAGGGAACTACGAGCAGTACTTC.

V gene TRBV12-3 or TRBV12-4 combines with J gene TRBJ2-3; D possibly corresponds to TRBD2 (7 bases). Trimming removed 7 bases at V and 0 bases at J, with 17 bases between. The CDR3 has 16 residues. CDR3 in amino acids: CASTLGGGASTDTQYF. The CDR3 nucleotides are TGTGCCAGCACCTTGGGAGGGGGGGCGAGCACAGATACGCAGTATTTT.

This clonotype was found a few times. This rearrangement joins TRBV7-2 to TRBJ2-3; 7 bases map to TRBD1. V shed 5 bases, J shed 2 bases, and the junction held 7 bases outside the gene matches. CDR3 length: 15 residues. From germline, CDR1 is SGHTA and CDR2 FQGNSA. The CDR3 DNA is TGTGCCAGCAGCCCACAGGGGTGGAACACAGATACGCAGTATTTT. This translates into CASSPQGWNTDTQYF.

Many counts were recorded for this clonotype. This chain connects TRBV7-9 to TRBJ1-2; 7 nucleotides line up with TRBD1. The CDR3 spans 14 residues. Germline V lookup: CDR1 SEHNR, CDR2 FQNEAQ (reference sequence). V dropped 4 bases and J dropped 5; count of bases not matched to a gene: 7. For the CDR3, the DNA is TGTGCCAGCAGCTCGCGGGGACAGCCTTATGGCTACACCTTC. Translated: CASSSRGQPYGYTF.